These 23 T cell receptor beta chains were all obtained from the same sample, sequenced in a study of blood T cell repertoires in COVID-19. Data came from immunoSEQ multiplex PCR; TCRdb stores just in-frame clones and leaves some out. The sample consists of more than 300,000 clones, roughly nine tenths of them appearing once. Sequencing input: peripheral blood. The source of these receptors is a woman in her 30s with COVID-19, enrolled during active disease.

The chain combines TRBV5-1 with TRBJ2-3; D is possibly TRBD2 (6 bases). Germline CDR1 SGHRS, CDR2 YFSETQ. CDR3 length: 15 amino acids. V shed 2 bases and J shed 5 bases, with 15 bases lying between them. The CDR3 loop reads CASSFGTRGVDTQYF. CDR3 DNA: TGCGCCAGCAGCTTCGGGACTCGGGGAGTAGATACGCAGTATTTT.

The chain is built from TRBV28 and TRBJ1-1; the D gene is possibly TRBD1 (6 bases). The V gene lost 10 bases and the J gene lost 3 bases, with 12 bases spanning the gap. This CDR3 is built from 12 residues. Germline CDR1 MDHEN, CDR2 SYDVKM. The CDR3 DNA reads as TGTGCCATCACAGGGATTTACACTGAAGCTTTCTTT. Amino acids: CAITGIYTEAFF.

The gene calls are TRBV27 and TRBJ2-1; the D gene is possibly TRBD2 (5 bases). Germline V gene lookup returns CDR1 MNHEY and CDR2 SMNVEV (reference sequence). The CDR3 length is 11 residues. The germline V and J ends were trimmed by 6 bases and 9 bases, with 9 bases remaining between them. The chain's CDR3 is CASSSRGEQFF. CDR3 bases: TGTGCCAGCAGCTCCCGGGGTGAGCAGTTCTTC.

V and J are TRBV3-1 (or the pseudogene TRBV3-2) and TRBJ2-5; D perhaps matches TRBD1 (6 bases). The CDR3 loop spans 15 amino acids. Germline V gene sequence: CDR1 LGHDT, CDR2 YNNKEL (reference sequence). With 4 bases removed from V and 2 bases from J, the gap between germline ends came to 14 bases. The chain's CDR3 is CASSRRHREQETQYF. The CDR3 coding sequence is TGTGCCAGCAGCCGAAGACACAGGGAACAAGAGACCCAGTACTTC.

CDR3 coding DNA: TGCGCCAGCAGCCGCCGCGGGAACACTGAAGCTTTCTTT. Translating gives CASSRRGNTEAFF. The chain couples TRBV5-1 to TRBJ1-1; D ambiguous. V lost 4 bases, J lost 1 base, and 8 bases lay in between. The germline V gene has CDR1 SGHRS and CDR2 YFSETQ. CDR3 length equals 13 residues.

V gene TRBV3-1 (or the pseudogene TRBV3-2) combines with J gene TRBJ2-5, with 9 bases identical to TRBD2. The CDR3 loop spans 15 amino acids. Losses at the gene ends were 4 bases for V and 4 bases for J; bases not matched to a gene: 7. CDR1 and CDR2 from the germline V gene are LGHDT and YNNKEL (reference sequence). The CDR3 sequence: CASSPGTSRTETQYF. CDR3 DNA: TGTGCCAGCAGCCCCGGGACTAGCCGCACAGAGACCCAGTACTTC.

CDR3 DNA sequence: TGTGCCAGCAGTCCGACAGGGTGGAACGAGCAGTACGTC. The encoded protein is CASSPTGWNEQYV. The chain employs TRBV12-3 or TRBV12-4 and TRBJ2-7; 7 bases agree with TRBD1. V was clipped by 5 bases and J by 5 bases; unmatched bases: 6. The CDR3 extends over 13 amino acids.

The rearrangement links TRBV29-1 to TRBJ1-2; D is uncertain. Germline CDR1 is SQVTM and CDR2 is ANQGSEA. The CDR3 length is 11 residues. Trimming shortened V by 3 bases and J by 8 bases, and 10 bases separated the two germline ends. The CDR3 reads CSVDGIQGYTF. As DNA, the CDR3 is TGCAGCGTTGACGGGATTCAAGGCTACACCTTC.

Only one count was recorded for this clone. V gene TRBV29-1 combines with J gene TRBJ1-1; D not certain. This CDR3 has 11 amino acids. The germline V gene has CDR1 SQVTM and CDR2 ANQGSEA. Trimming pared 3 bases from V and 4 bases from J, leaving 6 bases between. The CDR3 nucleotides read TGCAGCGTTGACAGTGGCACTGAAGCTTTCTTT. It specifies CSVDSGTEAFF.

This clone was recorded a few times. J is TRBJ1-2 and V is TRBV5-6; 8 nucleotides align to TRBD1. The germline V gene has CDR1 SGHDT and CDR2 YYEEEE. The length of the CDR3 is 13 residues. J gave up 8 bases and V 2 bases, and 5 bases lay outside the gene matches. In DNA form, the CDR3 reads TGTGCCAGCAGCTTCATGGACAGGGCGGGCTACACCTTC. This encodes CASSFMDRAGYTF.

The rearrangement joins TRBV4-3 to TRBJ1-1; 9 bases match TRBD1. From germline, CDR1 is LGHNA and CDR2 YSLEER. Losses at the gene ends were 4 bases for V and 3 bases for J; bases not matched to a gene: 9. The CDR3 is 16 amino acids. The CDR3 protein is CASSLWWDRAYTEAFF. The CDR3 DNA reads TGCGCCAGCAGCCTTTGGTGGGACAGGGCGTACACTGAAGCTTTCTTT.

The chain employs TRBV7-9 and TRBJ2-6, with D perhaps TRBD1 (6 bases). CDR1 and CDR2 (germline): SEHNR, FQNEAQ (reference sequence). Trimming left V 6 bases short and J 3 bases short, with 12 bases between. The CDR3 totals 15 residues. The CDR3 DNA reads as TGTGCCAGCAGATTACAGGGAATTGGGGCCAACGTCCTGACTTTC. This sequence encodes CASRLQGIGANVLTF.

The CDR3, as DNA: TGCGCCAGCAGCTTGGATAGTAGGGGTCCCGTGGGCAGAGAGACCCAGTACTTC. It is translated as CASSLDSRGPVGRETQYF. V usage is TRBV5-1 and J usage is TRBJ2-5; D is possibly TRBD1 (5 bases). The CDR3 covers 18 residues. V lost 0 bases to trimming and J lost 4 bases, with 22 bases between them. Germline loops: CDR1 SGHRS, CDR2 YFSETQ.

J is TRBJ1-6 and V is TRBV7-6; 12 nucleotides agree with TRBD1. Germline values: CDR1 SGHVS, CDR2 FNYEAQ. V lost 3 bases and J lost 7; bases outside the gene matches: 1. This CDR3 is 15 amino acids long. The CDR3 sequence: CASSLGQGANSPLHF. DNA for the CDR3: TGTGCCAGCAGCTTGGGACAGGGGGCGAATTCACCCCTCCACTTT.

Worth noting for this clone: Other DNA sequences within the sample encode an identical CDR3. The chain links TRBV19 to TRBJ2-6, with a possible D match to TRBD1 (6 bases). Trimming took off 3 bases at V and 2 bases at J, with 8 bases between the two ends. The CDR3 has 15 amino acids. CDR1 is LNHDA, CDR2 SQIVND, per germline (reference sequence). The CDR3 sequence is CASSISGAGANVLTF. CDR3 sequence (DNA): TGTGCCAGTAGTATCTCAGGGGCTGGGGCCAACGTCCTGACTTTC.

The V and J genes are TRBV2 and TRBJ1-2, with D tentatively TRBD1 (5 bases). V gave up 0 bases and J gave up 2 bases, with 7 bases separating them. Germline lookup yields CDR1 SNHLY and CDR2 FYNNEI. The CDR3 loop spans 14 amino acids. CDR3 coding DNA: TGTGCCAGCAGTGAAGCTGGGGCCAACTATGGCTACACCTTC. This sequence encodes CASSEAGANYGYTF.

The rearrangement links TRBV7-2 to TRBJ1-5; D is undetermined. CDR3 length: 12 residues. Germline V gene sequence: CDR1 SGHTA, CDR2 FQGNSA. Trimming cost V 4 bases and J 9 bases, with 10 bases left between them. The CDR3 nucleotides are TGTGCCAGCAGCTACGACACCAGGCCCCAGCATTTT. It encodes CASSYDTRPQHF.

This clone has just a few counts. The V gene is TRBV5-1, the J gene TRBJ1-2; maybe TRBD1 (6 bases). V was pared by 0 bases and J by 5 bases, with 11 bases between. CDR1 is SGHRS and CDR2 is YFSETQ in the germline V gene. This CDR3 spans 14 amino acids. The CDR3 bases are TGCGCCAGCAGCTTGGATACAGGGTCGTATGGCTACACCTTC. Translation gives CASSLDTGSYGYTF.

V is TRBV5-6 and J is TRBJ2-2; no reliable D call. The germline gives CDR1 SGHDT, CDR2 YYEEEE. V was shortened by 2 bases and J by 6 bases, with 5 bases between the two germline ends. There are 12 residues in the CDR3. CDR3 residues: CASSLQSGELFF. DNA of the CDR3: TGTGCCAGCAGCTTACAGTCCGGGGAGCTGTTTTTT.

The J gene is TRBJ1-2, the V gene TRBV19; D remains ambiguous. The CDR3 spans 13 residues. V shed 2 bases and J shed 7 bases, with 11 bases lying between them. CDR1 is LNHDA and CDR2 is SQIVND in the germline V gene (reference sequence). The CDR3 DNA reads TGTGCCAGTAGTATACTGGGAGTCACTGGCTACACCTTC. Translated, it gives CASSILGVTGYTF.

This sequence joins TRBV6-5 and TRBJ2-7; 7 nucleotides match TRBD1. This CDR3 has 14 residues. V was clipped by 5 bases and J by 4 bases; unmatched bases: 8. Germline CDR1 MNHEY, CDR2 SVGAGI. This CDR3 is CASSPRQGFYEQYF. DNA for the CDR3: TGTGCCAGCAGTCCCCGACAGGGCTTTTACGAGCAGTACTTC.

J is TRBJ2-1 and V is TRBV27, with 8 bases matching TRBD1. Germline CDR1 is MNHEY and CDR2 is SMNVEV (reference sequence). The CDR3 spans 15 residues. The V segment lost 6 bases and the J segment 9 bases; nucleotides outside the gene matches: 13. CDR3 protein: CASRVSKGQALEQFF. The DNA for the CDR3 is TGTGCCAGCAGGGTATCGAAGGGACAGGCCCTTGAGCAGTTCTTC.

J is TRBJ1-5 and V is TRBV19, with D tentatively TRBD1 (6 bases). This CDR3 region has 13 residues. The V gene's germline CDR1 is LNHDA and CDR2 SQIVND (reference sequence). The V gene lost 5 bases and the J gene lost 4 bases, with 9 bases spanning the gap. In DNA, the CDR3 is TGTGCCAGTAGTGACAGGTGGAATCAGCCCCAGCATTTT. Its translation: CASSDRWNQPQHF.